This T cell receptor (beta chain) emerged from a study of T cells in Graves' hyperthyroidism and ophthalmopathy. Findings and caveats of the study: Blood also held most thyroid clonotypes expanded beyond 0.001.

This clonotype was detected ten times or more. Its target is unknown. V lost 1 base to trimming and J lost 4 bases, with 16 bases between them. This CDR3 comprises 16 residues. Amplification yielded TCR beta CDR3 regions, with RNA transcripts as the source. HTBI primers were the set used in a first-round RT-PCR of the TCR CDR3. Via MiXCR, TCRdb re-called the multiplex PCR reads, giving one row per CDR3 protein. The sample includes hundreds of thousands of distinct CDR3 sequences, approximately 14% of them seen just once. Stable hyperthyroidism: no ophthalmopathy progression over 18 months of follow-up. Exclusion criteria comprised uncontrolled infection, other autoimmune disease, pregnancy or lactation. Cells are PBMCs isolated from 9 to 10 ml of fresh blood.

The chain employs TRBV12-3 or TRBV12-4 and TRBJ1-2; maybe TRBD1 (6 bases). Sequencing was carried out using blood. This clonotype was obtained from a woman aged 18-29 years with Graves' hyperthyroidism. In DNA, the CDR3 is TGTGCCAGCAGTTTAGTCGAATTCGACAGGACCTATGGCTACACCTTC. Translated: CASSLVEFDRTYGYTF.